These T cell receptor beta chains were read from a single sample in a study of PD-L1 blockade in urothelial cancer. Clones were read by immunoSEQ multiplex PCR, and TCRdb kept only the in-frame ones, dropping some. The table has around 100,000 clones, 90% seen once. Material: PBMCs, obtained around atezolizumab (anti-PD-L1) treatment. The receptors were sampled from a man aged 60 to 69 with urothelial cancer. Both conserved end residues are part of each CDR3. The D gene is left open where the match is weak. Only some rows state a clone size, as once, few, many or a class for expanded clones.

CASRPEGRDYEQYF | TGTGCCAGCAGGCCAGAGGGGCGGGACTACGAGCAGTACTTC | - | TRBJ2-7 | - | TRBV6-6
CASSVIAGSSYEQYF | TGTGCCAGCAGCGTCATAGCGGGGTCCTCCTACGAGCAGTACTTC | - | TRBJ2-7 | TRBD2 | TRBV7-2
CASSFGFGAYNEQFF | TGTGCTAGCAGCTTCGGCTTCGGGGCCTACAATGAGCAGTTCTTC | - | TRBJ2-1 | - | TRBV7-7
CASSLGQYEQYF | TGTGCCAGCAGCTTGGGACAGTACGAGCAGTACTTC | - | TRBJ2-7 | - | TRBV5-6
CASSQEGQGEAFF | TGCGCCAGCAGCCAGGAGGGACAGGGTGAAGCTTTCTTT | - | TRBJ1-1 | TRBD1 | TRBV4-1
CASSIRRGKSNQPQHF | TGTGCCAGTAGTATAAGAAGAGGGAAGAGCAATCAGCCCCAGCATTTT | - | TRBJ1-5 | - | TRBV19
CASSLAQASNNSPLHF | TGTGCCAGCAGCTTGGCGCAGGCTAGCAATAATTCACCCCTCCACTTT | - | TRBJ1-6 | - | TRBV5-4
CASSLEGGGQGAYNEQFF | TGTGCCAGCAGCTTAGAAGGGGGGGGACAGGGAGCTTACAATGAGCAGTTCTTC | - | TRBJ2-1 | TRBD1 | TRBV7-3
CASSRKGQGTDTQYF | TGCGCCAGCAGTCGCAAGGGACAGGGCACAGATACGCAGTATTTT | once | TRBJ2-3 | TRBD1 | TRBV10-1
CASSLTYGTGGTNYGYTF | TGTGCCAGCAGCCTCACCTATGGGACAGGCGGGACTAACTATGGCTACACCTTC | - | TRBJ1-2 | TRBD1 | TRBV14
CASSADSTNTGELFF | TGTGCCAGCAGCGCGGACAGCACAAACACCGGGGAGCTGTTTTTT | - | TRBJ2-2 | - | TRBV7-6
CASSLGPSGNPQYF | TGTGCCAGCAGCTTAGGTCCTAGCGGGAACCCCCAGTACTTC | - | TRBJ2-5 | TRBD2 | TRBV11-2
CASRQGPYGYEQYF | TGTGCCAGCCGACAGGGCCCCTACGGGTACGAGCAGTACTTC | few | TRBJ2-7 | TRBD1 | TRBV6-1
CADYRWETQYF | TGTGCGGACTACCGATGGGAGACCCAGTACTTC | - | TRBJ2-5 | - | TRBV6-4
CASSFLERTGEQYF | TGTGCCAGCAGCTTTTTAGAGAGAACGGGGGAGCAGTACTTC | - | TRBJ2-7 | - | TRBV7-2
CASRKRPSESLSTDTQYF | TGTGCAAGTCGCAAACGGCCTAGCGAGAGCCTTAGCACAGATACGCAGTATTTT | - | TRBJ2-3 | - | TRBV12-2
CASSVGQSTEQFF | TGTGCCAGCAGCGTAGGACAGTCGACTGAGCAGTTCTTC | - | TRBJ2-1 | - | TRBV9
CASSDRGDGYTF | TGTGCCAGCAGTGACAGGGGGGATGGCTACACCTTC | - | TRBJ1-2 | TRBD1 | TRBV28
CASSIVGTGGNQPQHF | TGTGCCAGTAGTATAGTTGGGACAGGGGGCAATCAGCCCCAGCATTTT | - | TRBJ1-5 | TRBD1 | TRBV19
CASQGQGQETQYF | TGTGCCAGTCAAGGCCAGGGACAAGAGACCCAGTACTTC | once | TRBJ2-5 | - | TRBV2
CASSRGRASGGETQYF | TGTGCCAGCAGCCGAGGCCGGGCTAGCGGGGGGGAGACCCAGTACTTC | once | TRBJ2-5 | TRBD2 | TRBV7-2
CASSLGGGQETQYF | TGCGCCAGCAGCTTGGGTGGCGGGCAAGAGACCCAGTACTTC | - | TRBJ2-5 | - | TRBV5-1
CASSLTNPLHEQFF | TGTGCCAGCAGTTTAACCAACCCCCTACATGAGCAGTTCTTC | once | TRBJ2-1 | - | TRBV28
CASSPNTGPGVDGYTF | TGCGCCAGCAGCCCGAATACCGGACCAGGGGTAGATGGCTACACCTTC | - | TRBJ1-2 | - | TRBV5-1
CTSSRLAGCGELFF | TGCACCAGCAGCCGTCTAGCGGGATGCGGGGAGCTGTTTTTT | - | TRBJ2-2 | - | TRBV1
CASSPTPGVDGYTF | TGTGCCAGCAGCCCAACTCCCGGGGTCGATGGCTACACCTTC | - | TRBJ1-2 | - | TRBV9
CASSSGTALDEQFF | TGCGCCAGCAGCTCGGGGACTGCTTTGGATGAGCAGTTCTTC | - | TRBJ2-1 | - | TRBV5-1
CASSWTGGEETQYF | TGTGCCAGCAGCTGGACAGGGGGCGAAGAGACCCAGTACTTC | - | TRBJ2-5 | TRBD1 | TRBV7-9
CASSSTGGQPQHF | TGTGCCAGCAGTTCGACAGGGGGGCAGCCCCAGCATTTT | - | TRBJ1-5 | TRBD1 | TRBV6-4
CASSIQRKAGTIYF | TGTGCCAGTAGTATACAGCGGAAGGCGGGCACCATATATTTT | - | TRBJ1-3 | - | TRBV19
CASSSLSAASYNEQFF | TGTGCCAGCAGCTCCCTTTCTGCGGCGTCCTACAATGAGCAGTTCTTC | - | TRBJ2-1 | - | TRBV7-8
CASSQVVGGANTEAFF | TGTGCCAGCAGCCAGGTAGTAGGGGGGGCTAACACTGAAGCTTTCTTT | few | TRBJ1-1 | - | TRBV4-2
CASSELGQPYGYTF | TGTGCCAGCAGTGAATTAGGACAGCCCTATGGCTACACCTTC | - | TRBJ1-2 | - | TRBV6-1
CASSPGTSGAKETQYF | TGCGCCAGCAGCCCGGGGACTAGCGGGGCTAAAGAGACCCAGTACTTC | - | TRBJ2-5 | TRBD2 | TRBV5-1
CASSLSSGSGNTIYF | TGTGCCAGCAGTTTAAGTTCAGGGTCTGGAAACACCATATATTTT | - | TRBJ1-3 | - | TRBV28
CASGLEGYGYTF | TGTGCCAGCGGCCTGGAGGGTTATGGCTACACCTTC | - | TRBJ1-2 | - | TRBV7-9
CASSLSVTPPYF | TGTGCCAGCAGCCTCAGCGTGACCCCTCCATATTTT | - | TRBJ1-3 | - | TRBV5-6
CASSLLGAGGPSEQFF | TGTGCCAGCAGCTTACTGGGTGCGGGGGGGCCTTCTGAGCAGTTCTTC | - | TRBJ2-1 | TRBD2 | TRBV7-2
CASSADNSGAEAFF | TGCGCCAGCAGCGCCGACAACTCAGGGGCTGAAGCTTTCTTT | - | TRBJ1-1 | - | TRBV5-1
CASSLGTGIYGYTF | TGTGCCAGCAGTCTCGGGACAGGCATCTATGGCTACACCTTC | few | TRBJ1-2 | TRBD1 | TRBV28
CASSLGADTGELFF | TGCGCCAGCAGCTTGGGGGCCGACACCGGGGAGCTGTTTTTT | - | TRBJ2-2 | - | TRBV5-1
CASSFYQGGNEQFF | TGCGCCAGCAGCTTTTATCAGGGTGGGAATGAGCAGTTCTTC | few | TRBJ2-1 | - | TRBV5-1
CASSPTTSVGTDTQYF | TGTGCCAGCAGCCCCACAACTAGCGTGGGCACAGATACGCAGTATTTT | once | TRBJ2-3 | TRBD2 | TRBV7-3
CASSVGTSGSIYEQYF | TGTGCCAGCAGCGTGGGGACTAGCGGGAGTATCTACGAGCAGTACTTC | - | TRBJ2-7 | TRBD2 | TRBV9
CASSAWDRGTGEQYF | TGTGCCAGCAGCGCCTGGGACAGGGGAACGGGAGAGCAGTACTTC | - | TRBJ2-7 | TRBD1 | TRBV7-3
CASSMDKHNSGNTIYF | TGTGCCAGTAGTATGGACAAGCACAACTCTGGAAACACCATATATTTT | - | TRBJ1-3 | - | TRBV19
CASSLGSAGTEEKLFF | TGCGCCAGCAGCTTGGGAAGCGCCGGGACAGAGGAAAAACTGTTTTTT | - | TRBJ1-4 | TRBD1 | TRBV5-1
CASSPGLAGVTEQFF | TGTGCCAGCAGCCCAGGACTAGCGGGAGTAACTGAGCAGTTCTTC | - | TRBJ2-1 | TRBD2 | TRBV7-9
CASSLSRLNEQFF | TGTGCCAGCAGCTTATCCCGCCTAAATGAGCAGTTCTTC | - | TRBJ2-1 | - | TRBV11-3
CASSLRQGVTDTQYF | TGTGCCAGCAGCCTCCGACAGGGTGTCACAGATACGCAGTATTTT | - | TRBJ2-3 | TRBD1 | TRBV6-5
CASSLGGGSSYNEQFF | TGTGCCAGCAGCTTGGGGGGCGGGAGCTCCTACAATGAGCAGTTCTTC | - | TRBJ2-1 | TRBD2 | TRBV5-4
CASSVGGYRETQYF | TGTGCCAGCAGCGTCGGGGGTTACCGGGAGACCCAGTACTTC | - | TRBJ2-5 | - | TRBV9
CASSLIYSPFSYNEQFF | TGTGCCAGCAGCCTAATATACAGCCCTTTCTCCTACAATGAGCAGTTCTTC | - | TRBJ2-1 | - | TRBV7-2
CASSTGQGQYGYTF | TGTGCCAGTAGTACAGGACAGGGGCAATATGGCTACACCTTC | - | TRBJ1-2 | TRBD1 | TRBV19
CASSEAGPGNEQFF | TGTGCCAGTAGTGAGGCGGGGCCGGGCAATGAGCAGTTCTTC | - | TRBJ2-1 | - | TRBV19